The 27 T cell receptor beta chains below all came from one sample that was sequenced in a study of a mutant IDH1 vaccine in newly diagnosed glioma. Specified time point: week 5, during vaccination. In every dose of vaccine, 300 ug of mutant IDH1 20-mer peptide was given alongside topical imiquimod. The antigens these receptors bind are not known. Assay: immunoSEQ multiplex PCR; the TCRdb copy retains only in-frame clones and omits some. The sample carries over 45,000 clones, around 84% recorded once. The sample consisted of PBMCs, taken from a glioma patient whose treatment included an IDH1 peptide vaccine. The receptors were sampled from a woman aged 50 to 60 with glioma.

This clone has only one observation. The CDR3 protein is CAIRTTSGVVDTQYF. The CDR3 DNA is TGTGCCATCAGGACGACTAGCGGGGTGGTAGATACGCAGTATTTT. The chain combines TRBV10-3 with TRBJ2-3, with TRBD2 identical over 11 bases. Germline assignment: CDR1 ENHRY and CDR2 SYGVKD. The CDR3 runs to 15 residues. The junction had 7 bases not matched to a gene; V was cut back by 6 bases and J by 5 bases.

This chain joins TRBV10-2 and TRBJ2-7; D ambiguous. Germline V gene sequence: CDR1 WSHSY, CDR2 SAAADI. This CDR3 has 13 amino acids. V dropped 3 bases and J dropped 0 bases, with 6 bases sitting between them. CDR3 nucleotides: TGCGCCAGCAGTGAATCGAGCTCCTACGAGCAGTACTTC. Translating it yields CASSESSSYEQYF.

The CDR3 DNA follows: TGTGCCAGCAGTTTATGGGGGCAAAATTCACCCCTCCACTTT. Its protein is CASSLWGQNSPLHF. The genes are TRBV27 and TRBJ1-6, with a tentative D call TRBD1 (6 bases). V was trimmed by 1 base and J by 7 bases, leaving 8 bases between them. The germline V gene has CDR1 MNHEY and CDR2 SMNVEV (reference sequence). CDR3 length: 14 residues.

The chain is built from TRBV7-8 and TRBJ1-4; 10 bases map to TRBD1. The CDR3 totals 15 residues. CDR1 is SGHVS and CDR2 is FQNEAQ in the germline V gene. Germline trimming cut 5 bases from V and 5 bases from J; bases unmatched to any gene: 5. CDR3 residues: CASSIRQGANEKLFF. In DNA, the CDR3 is TGTGCCAGCAGCATCAGACAGGGGGCGAATGAAAAACTGTTTTTT.

The V and J genes are TRBV14 and TRBJ2-1; TRBD2 matches 11 bases. CDR1 and CDR2 from the germline V gene are SGHDN and FVKESK. The CDR3 is 17 amino acids. After removal of 4 bases from V and 9 bases from J, the junction contained 14 bases not matched to a gene. CDR3 sequence reads: CASSPKGLAGGSGEQFF. In nucleotides, the CDR3 is TGTGCCAGCAGCCCTAAGGGGCTAGCGGGGGGCTCGGGTGAGCAGTTCTTC.

The rearrangement joins TRBV7-2 to TRBJ2-7, with 9 bases lining up with TRBD2. This CDR3 spans 15 amino acids. V shed 2 bases, J shed 2 bases, and the junction held 4 bases outside the gene matches. Germline CDR1 and CDR2: SGHTA and FQGNSA. The DNA of the CDR3 is TGTGCCAGCAGCTTATTGGCGGGGGGGACCTACGAGCAGTACTTC. Its translation: CASSLLAGGTYEQYF.

V is TRBV29-1 and J is TRBJ2-4; 14 bases fit TRBD2. The CDR3 loop spans 18 amino acids. The V gene's germline CDR1 is SQVTM and CDR2 ANQGSEA. Trimming removed 1 base from V and 0 bases from J; junction bases left unmatched: 5. This chain's CDR3 is CSVEGGTSGGKAKNIQYF. DNA of the CDR3: TGCAGCGTTGAAGGGGGGACTAGCGGGGGCAAAGCCAAAAACATTCAGTACTTC.

The sample holds a few counts of this clone. V usage is TRBV19 and J usage is TRBJ1-6; a possible D gene is TRBD1 (5 bases). With 3 bases removed from V and 3 bases from J, the gap between germline ends came to 12 bases. The V gene's germline CDR1 is LNHDA and CDR2 SQIVND (reference sequence). This CDR3 is 16 amino acids long. This CDR3 is CASSMVAGSYNSPLHF. In DNA form, the CDR3 reads TGTGCCAGTAGTATGGTAGCAGGGAGCTATAATTCACCCCTCCACTTT.

V usage is TRBV5-1 and J usage is TRBJ1-5; a weak D match, TRBD1 (5 bases). Germline V CDR1 and CDR2: SGHRS, YFSETQ. V was trimmed by 0 bases and J by 7 bases, leaving 17 bases between them. CDR3 size: 16 residues. The CDR3, as DNA: TGCGCCAGCAGCTTGGAACCGGAGGGGCGAGGACAGCCCCAGCATTTT. Residues: CASSLEPEGRGQPQHF.

V gene TRBV9 combines with J gene TRBJ1-2; D uncertain. Trimming took 6 bases from V and 3 from J, leaving 15 bases between them. From germline, CDR1 is SGDLS and CDR2 YYNGEE. CDR3 size: 14 residues. This CDR3 reads CASTPGGVDYGYTF. The CDR3 region has the DNA TGTGCCAGCACCCCGGGCGGGGTGGACTATGGCTACACCTTC.

This sequence joins TRBV5-3 and TRBJ2-5, with 7 bases lining up with TRBD2. TRBV5-3 is an ORF, with its function uncertain. This CDR3 has 15 amino acids. V dropped 2 bases and J dropped 2; count of bases not matched to a gene: 6. CDR3 in DNA: TGTGCCAGAAGCTTCAACGGGGGAGGGCAAGAGACCCAGTACTTC. This sequence encodes CARSFNGGGQETQYF.

J is TRBJ1-3 and V is TRBV5-1, with TRBD1 as a possible D gene (6 bases). Looked up from germline, CDR1 is SGHRS and CDR2 is YFSETQ. V gave up 3 bases and J gave up 1 base, with 20 bases separating them. CDR3 length: 18 residues. In nucleotides, the CDR3 is TGCGCCAGCAGCTGGGGGCCACGCTCTACGGGTTCTGGAAACACCATATATTTT. Translated: CASSWGPRSTGSGNTIYF.

The chain employs TRBV14 and TRBJ2-3; D uncertain. The CDR3 is 18 residues long. Trimming removed 1 base at V and 0 bases at J, with 17 bases between. Germline assignment: CDR1 SGHDN and CDR2 FVKESK. CDR3 region: CASSQAPPGGESTDTQYF. In DNA form, the CDR3 reads TGTGCCAGCAGCCAAGCCCCCCCCGGCGGCGAGAGCACAGATACGCAGTATTTT.

The chain couples TRBV7-9 to TRBJ1-5; the match to TRBD1 covers 10 bases. The CDR3 loop spans 18 amino acids. Trimming took 4 bases from V and 2 from J; bases not matched to a gene: 11. Germline CDR1 and CDR2: SEHNR and FQNEAQ (reference sequence). CDR3 loop: CASSSGQGRRVGNQPQHF. The CDR3 DNA follows: TGTGCCAGCAGCTCGGGACAGGGGCGGCGAGTTGGCAATCAGCCCCAGCATTTT.

V and J are TRBV7-9 and TRBJ1-6; tentatively, D is TRBD1 (6 bases). CDR3 length: 14 amino acids. With 3 bases removed from V and 4 bases from J, the gap between germline ends came to 7 bases. Per germline, CDR1 SEHNR and CDR2 FQNEAQ (reference sequence). CDR3 region: CASSLDSYNSPLHF. In DNA, the CDR3 is TGTGCCAGCAGCTTGGACAGTTATAATTCACCCCTCCACTTT.

This sequence joins TRBV5-8 and TRBJ1-2; a possible D gene is TRBD1 (6 bases). CDR3 size: 17 residues. CDR1 SGHTS and CDR2 YDEGEE come from the germline V gene. V was shortened by 0 bases and J by 4 bases, with 19 bases between the two germline ends. This CDR3 reads CASSLEGGQSALYGYTF. The CDR3 DNA reads as TGTGCCAGCAGCTTGGAGGGGGGCCAGTCGGCCCTCTATGGCTACACCTTC.

V and J are TRBV19 and TRBJ1-5, with TRBD1 as a possible D gene (6 bases). Germline V lookup: CDR1 LNHDA, CDR2 SQIVND (reference sequence). V gave up 7 bases and J gave up 6 bases, with 19 bases separating them. CDR3 length equals 15 residues. The CDR3 region has the DNA TGTGCCAGTACCGCCGAGACAGGATCCACTCAGCCCCAGCATTTT. This gives the protein CASTAETGSTQPQHF.

The genes are TRBV6-7 and TRBJ1-6, with 7 bases identical to TRBD1. Being an ORF, TRBV6-7 has a function that is uncertain. The CDR3 has 18 amino acids. The J segment lost 14 bases and the V segment lost 5 bases, leaving 24 bases of the junction unmatched. The CDR3 loop is CASSLRELRGWSVGSLHF. CDR3 DNA sequence: TGTGCCAGCAGTCTTCGTGAGCTCAGGGGGTGGTCGGTAGGATCCCTCCACTTT.

The chain has TRBV6-1 and TRBJ1-2; possible D gene TRBD1, 5 bases. This CDR3 has 15 amino acids. V gave up 1 base and J gave up 0 bases, with 9 bases separating them. The germline V gene encodes CDR1 MNHNS and CDR2 SASEGT. CDR3 residues: CASSEGGGPNYGYTF. The CDR3 coding sequence is TGTGCCAGCAGTGAAGGGGGCGGACCTAACTATGGCTACACCTTC.

J is TRBJ1-5 and V is TRBV19; TRBD1 matches 8 bases. V shed 7 bases and J 1 base; nucleotides not matched to a gene: 12. Germline V gives CDR1 LNHDA, CDR2 SQIVND (reference sequence). This CDR3 region has 17 residues. The CDR3 sequence: CASNEWTGLGSNQPQHF. The CDR3 region has the DNA TGTGCCAGTAACGAATGGACAGGGTTAGGGAGCAATCAGCCCCAGCATTTT.

The V and J genes are TRBV6-5 and TRBJ1-5, with 9 bases fitting TRBD1. The trim removed 4 bases at V and 1 base at J, leaving 5 bases unmatched. Germline V gives CDR1 MNHEY, CDR2 SVGAGI. This CDR3 region has 16 residues. CDR3 DNA sequence: TGTGCCAGCAGTTCACAGGGGGCAGGGAGCAATCAGCCCCAGCATTTT. Its protein is CASSSQGAGSNQPQHF.

The chain uses TRBV7-3 and TRBJ1-1; D call uncertain. The CDR3 contains 13 residues. V gave up 2 bases and J gave up 1 base, with 5 bases separating them. Germline CDR1 SGHTA, CDR2 FQGTGA. CDR3 amino acids: CASSLGTNTEAFF. The CDR3 coding sequence is TGTGCCAGCAGCTTAGGAACGAACACTGAAGCTTTCTTT.

V is TRBV19 and J is TRBJ1-6; weak D call: TRBD1 (6 bases). Germline V gene sequence: CDR1 LNHDA, CDR2 SQIVND (reference sequence). The CDR3 has 15 amino acids. Trimming removed 5 bases at V and 8 bases at J, with 16 bases between. CDR3 region: CASSVTGYWDSPLHF. The CDR3 DNA sequence: TGTGCCAGTAGTGTAACAGGGTACTGGGATTCACCCCTCCACTTT.

This chain connects TRBV27 to TRBJ1-6; D unclear. The germline V gene encodes CDR1 MNHEY and CDR2 SMNVEV (reference sequence). Trimming shortened V by 6 bases and J by 4 bases, and 7 bases separated the two germline ends. There are 13 residues in the CDR3. CDR3 region: CASRADYNSPLHF. The CDR3 DNA reads TGTGCCAGCAGAGCAGATTATAATTCACCCCTCCACTTT.

V gene TRBV11-2 combines with J gene TRBJ1-2; unclear D gene. There are 12 residues in the CDR3. Trimming took off 1 base at V and 8 bases at J, with 8 bases between the two ends. In germline, CDR1 is SGHAT, CDR2 FQNNGV. CDR3 sequence: CASSLVLGGYTF. CDR3 bases: TGTGCCAGCAGCTTAGTTTTGGGGGGCTACACCTTC.

The chain links TRBV5-4 to TRBJ1-2; 9 bases are a match to TRBD1. The CDR3 has 17 amino acids. V gave up 4 bases and J gave up 1 base; unmatched junction bases: 11. Germline V lookup: CDR1 SGHNT, CDR2 YYREEE (reference sequence). CDR3 amino acids: CASSAVTGTGFNYGYTF. As DNA, the CDR3 is TGTGCCAGCAGCGCCGTAACCGGGACAGGGTTTAACTATGGCTACACCTTC.

This clone was recorded once. V gene TRBV5-6 combines with J gene TRBJ2-2, with D possibly TRBD2 on 6 matching bases. Germline V gives CDR1 SGHDT, CDR2 YYEEEE. Trimming removed 3 bases at V and 3 bases at J, with 18 bases between. CDR3 length equals 17 residues. CDR3 loop: CASSSTSRGGYTGELFF. CDR3 DNA sequence: TGTGCCAGCAGCTCCACCTCGCGGGGCGGGTACACCGGGGAGCTGTTTTTT.